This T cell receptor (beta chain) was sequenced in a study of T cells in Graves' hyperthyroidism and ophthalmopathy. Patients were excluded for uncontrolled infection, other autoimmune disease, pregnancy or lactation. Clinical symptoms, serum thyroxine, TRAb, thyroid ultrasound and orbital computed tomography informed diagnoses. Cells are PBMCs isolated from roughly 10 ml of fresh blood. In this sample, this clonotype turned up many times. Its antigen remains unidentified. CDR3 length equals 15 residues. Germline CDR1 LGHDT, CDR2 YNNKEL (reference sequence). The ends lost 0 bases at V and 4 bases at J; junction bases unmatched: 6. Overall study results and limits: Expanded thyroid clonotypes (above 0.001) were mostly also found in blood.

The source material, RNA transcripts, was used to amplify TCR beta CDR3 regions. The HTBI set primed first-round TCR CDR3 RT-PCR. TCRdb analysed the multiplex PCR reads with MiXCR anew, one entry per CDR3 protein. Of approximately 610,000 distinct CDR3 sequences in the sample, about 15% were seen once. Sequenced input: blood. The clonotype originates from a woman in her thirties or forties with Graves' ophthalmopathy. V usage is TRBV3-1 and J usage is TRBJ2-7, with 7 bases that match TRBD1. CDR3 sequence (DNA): TGTGCCAGCAGCCAAGATGGGGCAGGGGGATACGAGCAGTACTTC. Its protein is CASSQDGAGGYEQYF.